The 22 T cell receptor beta chains presented below share a single source sample, sequenced in a study of blood T cell repertoires in COVID-19. Only in-frame clones appear in the TCRdb table, and some are missing; sequencing was by immunoSEQ multiplex PCR. Of around 69,000 clones in the sample, around 83% were seen once. Sequencing was carried out using peripheral blood. The receptors derive from a man aged 50-59 years with active COVID-19.

The V call is TRBV24-1, the J call TRBJ1-1; tentative D call: TRBD1 (6 bases). The CDR3 covers 14 residues. The germline V and J ends were trimmed by 9 bases and 4 bases, with 17 bases remaining between them. In germline, CDR1 is KGHDR, CDR2 SFDVKD. CDR3 loop: CATCPGVVCTEAFF. DNA of the CDR3: TGTGCCACCTGTCCAGGGGTGGTCTGCACTGAAGCTTTCTTT.

This clone was seen more than once but under ten times. V and J are TRBV25-1 and TRBJ1-6; 8 bases match TRBD1. There are 13 residues in the CDR3. CDR1 is MGHDK and CDR2 is SYGVNS in the germline V gene. Trimming removed 4 bases from V and 10 bases from J; junction bases left unmatched: 3. CDR3 sequence reads: CASSGTGRSPLHF. The CDR3, as DNA: TGTGCCAGCAGTGGGACAGGGAGGTCACCCCTCCACTTT.

The chain employs TRBV12-3 or TRBV12-4 and TRBJ2-1; D unclear. This CDR3 spans 13 amino acids. Trimming shortened V by 2 bases and J by 6 bases, and 8 bases separated the two germline ends. CDR3 amino acids: CASSLSGSNEQFF. The CDR3 DNA follows: TGTGCCAGCAGTTTAAGTGGCAGCAATGAGCAGTTCTTC.

This chain connects TRBV4-1 to TRBJ1-1; 8 nucleotides align to TRBD1. The CDR3 is 14 residues long. Per the germline V gene, CDR1 is MGHRA and CDR2 is YSYEKL. V lost 4 bases and J lost 1; bases outside the gene matches: 2. CDR3: CASSPDRANTEAFF. The CDR3 nucleotides read TGCGCCAGCAGCCCGGACAGGGCGAACACTGAAGCTTTCTTT.

This chain connects TRBV7-8 to TRBJ2-2; D call uncertain. CDR1 is SGHVS, CDR2 FQNEAQ, per germline. V lost 0 bases and J 7 bases, leaving 9 bases between the germline ends. CDR3 length: 14 amino acids. The chain's CDR3 is CASSLARFGGELFF. The CDR3 DNA reads as TGTGCCAGCAGCTTAGCTCGGTTCGGCGGGGAGCTGTTTTTT.

Here the CDR3 reads CASNNDRANTGELFF. CDR3 DNA sequence: TGTGCCAGCAACAACGACAGGGCGAACACCGGGGAGCTGTTTTTT. The genes are TRBV2 and TRBJ2-2, with 7 nucleotides matching TRBD1. CDR1 and CDR2 (germline): SNHLY, FYNNEI. Trimming at V came to 7 bases and at J to 0 bases, leaving 5 bases not matched to a gene. The CDR3 spans 15 residues.

This chain uses TRBV6-5 with TRBJ1-1; TRBD1 matches at 11 bases. V shed 5 bases, J shed 6 bases, and the junction held 5 bases outside the gene matches. The germline V gene has CDR1 MNHEY and CDR2 SVGAGI. CDR3 length: 14 residues. The CDR3, as DNA: TGTGCCAGCAGTACACCGGGACAGGGGGCTGAAGCTTTCTTT. It specifies CASSTPGQGAEAFF.

In its sample, this clone ranks as medium-sized (0.01 to 0.1%). This chain uses TRBV3-1 (or the pseudogene TRBV3-2) with TRBJ2-2; D perhaps matches TRBD2 (5 bases). Germline V lookup: CDR1 LGHDT, CDR2 YNNKEL (reference sequence). Trimming stripped 1 base from V and 7 bases from J, with 7 bases between. The CDR3 sequence is 13 residues long. CDR3 in DNA: TGTGCCAGCAGCCAAGTACGGGGCGGGGAGCTGTTTTTT. Amino acid sequence: CASSQVRGGELFF.

This sequence joins TRBV7-7 and TRBJ2-5; TRBD2 matches 13 bases. The CDR3 extends over 16 amino acids. The germline gives CDR1 SSHAT, CDR2 FNYEAQ (reference sequence). The ends lost 5 bases at V and 3 bases at J; junction bases unmatched: 6. The CDR3 DNA reads as TGTGCCAGCAGCCCAGGCGGGACTAGCGGGAAAGAGACCCAGTACTTC. Amino acid sequence: CASSPGGTSGKETQYF.

The chain employs TRBV18 and TRBJ2-5; TRBD1 matches at 12 bases. The germline gives CDR1 KGHSH, CDR2 LQKENI. This CDR3 spans 14 amino acids. V trimming: 8 bases; J trimming: 5 bases; junction bases outside the gene matches: 6. The CDR3 bases are TGTGCCAGCACTGGGACAGGGGGCGCGGAGACCCAGTACTTC. It yields the protein CASTGTGGAETQYF.

The V call is TRBV7-9, the J call TRBJ2-6; possible D gene TRBD2, 6 bases. V was cut by 5 bases and J by 0 bases, with 11 bases left in between. This CDR3 is built from 16 residues. Germline V lookup: CDR1 SEHNR, CDR2 FQNEAQ (reference sequence). In DNA form, the CDR3 reads TGTGCCAGCAGCCCCCTCGGGGGCTCTGGGGCCAACGTCCTGACTTTC. It is translated as CASSPLGGSGANVLTF.

The DNA of the CDR3 is TGTGCCAGTAGTATACCCCCAGGCAGGGGCACAGATACGCAGTATTTT. Translated: CASSIPPGRGTDTQYF. The V and J genes are TRBV19 and TRBJ2-3; a possible D gene is TRBD1 (5 bases). Trimming removed 2 bases from V and 1 base from J, with 13 bases in between. Germline CDR1 is LNHDA and CDR2 is SQIVND (reference sequence). This CDR3 region has 16 residues.

V gene TRBV2 combines with J gene TRBJ2-3; 11 bases are a match to TRBD2. Germline V gene lookup returns CDR1 SNHLY and CDR2 FYNNEI. J was trimmed by 5 bases and V by 7 bases; bases with no gene match: 8. The CDR3 runs 15 residues. The CDR3 nucleotides are TGTGCCAGCAAAAGAATAGCGGGGGGGCAAGATACGCAGTATTTT. The encoded protein is CASKRIAGGQDTQYF.

The V and J genes are TRBV2 and TRBJ2-1; 9 nucleotides line up with TRBD2. Germline V gives CDR1 SNHLY, CDR2 FYNNEI. The V gene end was trimmed by 2 bases and the J gene end by 3 bases; junction bases not matched to a gene: 2. The CDR3 is 15 amino acids. The CDR3 is CASSEFSGSYNEQFF. The CDR3 nucleotides read TGTGCCAGCAGTGAATTTAGCGGGAGCTACAATGAGCAGTTCTTC.

This chain links TRBV6-1 with TRBJ1-5, with a possible D match to TRBD1 (6 bases). The V and J ends lost 3 bases and 5 bases respectively, with 17 bases between them. The length of the CDR3 is 16 residues. CDR1 is MNHNS, CDR2 SASEGT, per germline. The CDR3 region is CASSERKDSLYQPQHF. In nucleotides, the CDR3 is TGTGCCAGCAGTGAGAGAAAGGACAGCCTATATCAGCCCCAGCATTTT.

This chain links TRBV7-2 with TRBJ1-5; perhaps TRBD1 as D (5 bases). V lost 2 bases to trimming and J lost 4 bases, with 15 bases between them. Per germline, CDR1 SGHTA and CDR2 FQGNSA. CDR3 length: 16 residues. CDR3 amino acids: CASSLWGGAGNQPQHF. The DNA of the CDR3 is TGTGCCAGCAGCTTATGGGGAGGGGCTGGGAATCAGCCCCAGCATTTT.

This clone has just one count. This chain uses TRBV19 with TRBJ2-3; 12 nucleotides line up with TRBD2. From germline, CDR1 is LNHDA and CDR2 SQIVND (reference sequence). The CDR3 is made up of 17 amino acids. Germline trimming cut 4 bases from V and 3 bases from J; bases unmatched to any gene: 8. The CDR3: CASSSILAGGGTDTQYF. Here the CDR3 DNA reads TGTGCCAGTAGTAGTATACTAGCGGGAGGAGGTACAGATACGCAGTATTTT.

The chain is built from TRBV7-9 and TRBJ1-3; 7 nucleotides match TRBD1. After removal of 4 bases from V and 3 bases from J, the junction contained 12 bases not matched to a gene. This CDR3 region has 17 residues. Germline loops: CDR1 SEHNR, CDR2 FQNEAQ (reference sequence). In DNA form, the CDR3 reads TGTGCCAGCAGCTACAGCACACCCAGGGGGTATGGAAACACCATATATTTT. This codes for CASSYSTPRGYGNTIYF.

V usage is TRBV19 and J usage is TRBJ2-2, with TRBD2 matching over 11 bases. V dropped 3 bases and J dropped 7; count of bases not matched to a gene: 10. The germline gives CDR1 LNHDA, CDR2 SQIVND (reference sequence). This CDR3 region has 17 residues. The CDR3 loop is CASSMEVAGGPSGELFF. In nucleotides, the CDR3 is TGTGCCAGTAGTATGGAGGTAGCGGGAGGGCCCAGCGGGGAGCTGTTTTTT.

The chain carries TRBV28 and TRBJ2-2; maybe TRBD2 (5 bases). The CDR3 contains 15 residues. The V end was cut by 7 bases, the J end by 4 bases, with 16 bases between. CDR1 and CDR2 from the germline V gene are MDHEN and SYDVKM. CDR3 DNA: TGTGCCAGCAAGACCGGGGTCATGGTCACCGGGGAGCTGTTTTTT. This sequence encodes CASKTGVMVTGELFF.

The chain carries TRBV11-3 and TRBJ2-7, with D perhaps matching TRBD1 (5 bases). The CDR3 has 13 residues. CDR1 SGHNT and CDR2 YENEEA come from the germline V gene. Trimming took 5 bases from V and 4 from J, leaving 12 bases between them. The CDR3 nucleotides are TGTGCCAGCAGCCGCGGACAATATTACGAGCAGTACTTC. Protein sequence: CASSRGQYYEQYF.

This clone has only one observation. The chain uses TRBV11-3 and TRBJ2-5, with TRBD2 matching 7 bases. Germline V gene sequence: CDR1 SGHNT, CDR2 YENEEA. Losses at the gene ends were 1 base for V and 2 bases for J; bases not matched to a gene: 10. This CDR3 comprises 17 residues. DNA of the CDR3: TGTGCCAGCAGCTTAGGCTCCCTAGCGGCTGAACAAGAGACCCAGTACTTC. Translation: CASSLGSLAAEQETQYF.